The clone carrying this T cell receptor (beta chain) has just a few counts. The target antigen is unknown. These data belong to a study of T cells in Graves' hyperthyroidism and ophthalmopathy. Study-wide results and limits: Model predictions of ophthalmopathy came a median approximately 6 months before onset. Most clonotypes expanded in thyroid above 0.001 were likewise present in blood.

In the ophthalmopathy cohort, Clinical Activity Score was at least 3, NOSPECS grade at least 4, and duration under 3 months. Lactation, pregnancy, other autoimmune disease or uncontrolled infection excluded patients. Amplification of TCR beta CDR3 regions used RNA as the template. The TCR CDR3 was amplified in a first-round RT-PCR using the HTBI primer set. TCRdb passed the multiplex PCR reads through MiXCR, listing each CDR3 protein once. The sample consists of about 480,000 distinct CDR3 sequences, 22% of them appearing once. Sequenced: blood. The origin of this receptor is a woman between 65 and 79 years old with Graves' ophthalmopathy.

CDR3 loop: CASSESRASGRGEQYF. For the CDR3, the DNA is TGTGCCAGCAGTGAAAGCCGGGCTAGCGGGAGAGGAGAGCAGTACTTC. The V call is TRBV25-1, the J call TRBJ2-7; 10 positions match TRBD2. The germline gives CDR1 MGHDK, CDR2 SYGVNS. The CDR3 loop spans 16 amino acids. V was pared by 2 bases and J by 7 bases, with 11 bases of the junction left unmatched.